Sequencing of this T cell receptor beta chain was carried out in a study of T cell responses to AZD1222 COVID-19 vaccine. Study context: Whether given at about 4 or about 12 weeks, second doses were pooled.

Concerning this clone: Its target is unknown.

Trimming pared 1 base from V and 3 bases from J, leaving 8 bases between. Germline values: CDR1 SGHNT, CDR2 YYREEE (reference sequence). CDR3 size: 13 residues. Measured with immunoSEQ multiplex PCR; TCRdb has only the in-frame clones, and not every one. The table includes roughly 100,000 clones, around 90% detected once. Study results and limitations: All repertoire sampling was performed exclusively after the peak T cell response.

The TCR sequence derives from an adult in good health. The sample here was peripheral blood, taken on day 0 of AZD1222 vaccination. This sequence joins TRBV5-4 and TRBJ2-7; D is unclear. The DNA of the CDR3 is TGTGCCAGCAGCTTGAGTAGGGACTACGAGCAGTACTTC. It yields the protein CASSLSRDYEQYF.